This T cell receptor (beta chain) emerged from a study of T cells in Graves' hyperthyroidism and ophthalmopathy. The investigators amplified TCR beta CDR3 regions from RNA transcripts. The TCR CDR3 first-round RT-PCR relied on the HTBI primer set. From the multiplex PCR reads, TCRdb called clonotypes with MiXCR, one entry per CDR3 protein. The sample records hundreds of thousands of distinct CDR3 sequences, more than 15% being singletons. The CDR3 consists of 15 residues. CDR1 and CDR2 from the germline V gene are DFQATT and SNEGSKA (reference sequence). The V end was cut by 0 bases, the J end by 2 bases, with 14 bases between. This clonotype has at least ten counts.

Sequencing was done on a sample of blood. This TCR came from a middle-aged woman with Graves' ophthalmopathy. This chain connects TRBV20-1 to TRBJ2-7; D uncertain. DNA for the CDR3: TGCAGTGCTAGAGATCAGACCAAACGGACCTACGAGCAGTACTTC. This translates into CSARDQTKRTYEQYF.